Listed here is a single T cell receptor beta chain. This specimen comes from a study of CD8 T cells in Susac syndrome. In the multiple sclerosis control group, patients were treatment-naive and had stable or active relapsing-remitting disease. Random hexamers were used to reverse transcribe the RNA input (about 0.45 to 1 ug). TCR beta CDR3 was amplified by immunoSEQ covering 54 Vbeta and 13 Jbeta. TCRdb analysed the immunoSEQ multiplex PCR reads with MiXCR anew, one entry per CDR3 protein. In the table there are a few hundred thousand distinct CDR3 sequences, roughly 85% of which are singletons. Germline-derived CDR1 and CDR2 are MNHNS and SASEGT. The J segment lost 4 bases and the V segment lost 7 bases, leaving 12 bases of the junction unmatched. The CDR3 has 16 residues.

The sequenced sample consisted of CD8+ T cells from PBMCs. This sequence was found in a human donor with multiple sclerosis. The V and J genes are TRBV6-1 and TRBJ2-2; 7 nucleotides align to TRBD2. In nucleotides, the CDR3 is TGTGCCAGCACGATCAGGGAGGGTTCGCTCACCGGGGAGCTGTTTTTT. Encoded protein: CASTIREGSLTGELFF.